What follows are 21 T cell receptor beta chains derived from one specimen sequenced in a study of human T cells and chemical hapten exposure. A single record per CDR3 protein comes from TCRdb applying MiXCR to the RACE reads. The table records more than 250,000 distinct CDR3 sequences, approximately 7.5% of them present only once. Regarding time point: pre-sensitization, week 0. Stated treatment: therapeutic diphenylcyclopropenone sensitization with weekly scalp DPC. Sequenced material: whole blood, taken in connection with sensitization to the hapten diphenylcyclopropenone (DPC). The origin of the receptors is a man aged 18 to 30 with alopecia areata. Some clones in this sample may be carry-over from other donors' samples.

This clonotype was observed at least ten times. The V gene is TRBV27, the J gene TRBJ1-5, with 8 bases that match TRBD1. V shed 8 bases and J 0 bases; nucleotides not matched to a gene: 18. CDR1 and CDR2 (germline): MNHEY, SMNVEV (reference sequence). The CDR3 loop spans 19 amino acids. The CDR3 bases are TGTGCCAGCCGATTGACAGGGGCGCCGGGGGCATATAGCAATCAGCCCCAGCATTTT. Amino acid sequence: CASRLTGAPGAYSNQPQHF.

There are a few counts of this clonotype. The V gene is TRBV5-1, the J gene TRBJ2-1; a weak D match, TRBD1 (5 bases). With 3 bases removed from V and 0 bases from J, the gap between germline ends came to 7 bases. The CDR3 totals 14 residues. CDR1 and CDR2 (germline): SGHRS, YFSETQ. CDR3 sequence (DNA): TGCGCCAGCAGCTCTGACAGCTCCTACAATGAGCAGTTCTTC. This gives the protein CASSSDSSYNEQFF.

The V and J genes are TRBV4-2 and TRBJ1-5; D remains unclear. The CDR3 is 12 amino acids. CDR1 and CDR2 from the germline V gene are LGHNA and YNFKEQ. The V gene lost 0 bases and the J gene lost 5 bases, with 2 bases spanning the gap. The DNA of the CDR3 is TGTGCCAGCAGCCAAGAGCATCAGCCCCAGCATTTT. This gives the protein CASSQEHQPQHF.

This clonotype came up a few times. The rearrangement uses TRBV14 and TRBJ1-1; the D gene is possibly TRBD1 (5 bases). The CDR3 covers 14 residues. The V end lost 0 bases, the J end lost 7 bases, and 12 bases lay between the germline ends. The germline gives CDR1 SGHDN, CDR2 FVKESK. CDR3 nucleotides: TGTGCCAGCAGCCAAGATCATGAGGGACTTGAAGCTTTCTTT. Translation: CASSQDHEGLEAFF.

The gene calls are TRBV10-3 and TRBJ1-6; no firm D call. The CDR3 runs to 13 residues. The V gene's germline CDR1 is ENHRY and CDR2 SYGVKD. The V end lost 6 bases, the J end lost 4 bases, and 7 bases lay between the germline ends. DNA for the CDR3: TGTGCCATCAGGGCCGATTATAATTCACCCCTCCACTTT. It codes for CAIRADYNSPLHF.

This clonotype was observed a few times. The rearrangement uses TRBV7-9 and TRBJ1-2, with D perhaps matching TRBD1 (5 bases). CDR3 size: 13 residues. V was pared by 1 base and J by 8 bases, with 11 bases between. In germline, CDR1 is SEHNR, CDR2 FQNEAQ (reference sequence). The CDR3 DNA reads TGTGCCAGCAGCTTAGTTCAGGGAGGCGGCTACACCTTC. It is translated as CASSLVQGGGYTF.

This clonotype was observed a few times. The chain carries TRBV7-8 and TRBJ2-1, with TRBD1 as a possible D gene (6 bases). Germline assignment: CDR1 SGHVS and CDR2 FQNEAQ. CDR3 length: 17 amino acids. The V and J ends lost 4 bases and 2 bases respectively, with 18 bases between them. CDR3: CASSSLQGEITYNEQFF. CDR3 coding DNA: TGTGCCAGCAGCTCCTTACAGGGTGAGATCACCTACAATGAGCAGTTCTTC. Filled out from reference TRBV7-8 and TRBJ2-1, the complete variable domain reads GAGVSQSPRYKVAKRGQDVALRCDPISGHVSLFWYQQALGQGPEFLTYFQNEAQLDKSGLPSDRFFAERPEGSVSTLKIQRTQQEDSAVYLCASSSLQGEITYNEQFFGPGTRLTVL.

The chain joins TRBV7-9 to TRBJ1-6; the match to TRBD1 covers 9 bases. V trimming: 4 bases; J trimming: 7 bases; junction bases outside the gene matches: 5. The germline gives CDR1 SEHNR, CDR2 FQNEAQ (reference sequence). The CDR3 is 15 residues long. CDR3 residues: CASSSTGGRNSPLHF. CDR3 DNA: TGTGCCAGCAGCTCTACAGGGGGCCGGAATTCACCCCTCCACTTT.

For the CDR3, the DNA is TGTGCCAGCAGCGTAGGACAGGGGGGTCAGCCCCAGCATTTT. Translating it yields CASSVGQGGQPQHF. This chain joins TRBV9 and TRBJ1-5; TRBD1 agrees at 9 bases. J gave up 6 bases and V 0 bases, and 1 base lay outside the gene matches. The CDR3 totals 14 residues. Germline V gives CDR1 SGDLS, CDR2 YYNGEE.

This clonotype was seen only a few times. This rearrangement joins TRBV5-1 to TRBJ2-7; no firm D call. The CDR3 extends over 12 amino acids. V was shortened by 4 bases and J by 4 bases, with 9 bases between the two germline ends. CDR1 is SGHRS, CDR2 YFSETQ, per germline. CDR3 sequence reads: CASSAVQYEQYF. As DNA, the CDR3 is TGCGCCAGCAGCGCCGTACAGTACGAGCAGTACTTC.

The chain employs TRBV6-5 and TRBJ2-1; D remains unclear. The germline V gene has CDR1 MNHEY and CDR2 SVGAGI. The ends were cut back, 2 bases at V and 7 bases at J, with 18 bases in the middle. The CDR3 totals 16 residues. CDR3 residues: CASSYGVGRVENEQFF. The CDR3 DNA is TGTGCCAGCAGTTACGGGGTAGGAAGGGTTGAGAATGAGCAGTTCTTC.

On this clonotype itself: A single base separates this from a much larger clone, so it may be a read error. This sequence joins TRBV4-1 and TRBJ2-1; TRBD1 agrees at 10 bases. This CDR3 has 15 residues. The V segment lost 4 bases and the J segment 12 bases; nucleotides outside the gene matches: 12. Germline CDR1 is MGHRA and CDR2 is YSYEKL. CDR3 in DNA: TGCGCCAGCAGCCGCACCGGGACAGGGGTCCATGTGCAGTTCTTC. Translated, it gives CASSRTGTGVHVQFF.

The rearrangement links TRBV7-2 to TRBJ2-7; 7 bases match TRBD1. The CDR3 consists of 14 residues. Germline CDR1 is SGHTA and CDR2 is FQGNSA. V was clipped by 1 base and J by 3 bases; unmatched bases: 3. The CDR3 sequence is CASSLGGTDYEQYF. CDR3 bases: TGTGCCAGCAGCTTAGGGGGGACAGACTACGAGCAGTACTTC.

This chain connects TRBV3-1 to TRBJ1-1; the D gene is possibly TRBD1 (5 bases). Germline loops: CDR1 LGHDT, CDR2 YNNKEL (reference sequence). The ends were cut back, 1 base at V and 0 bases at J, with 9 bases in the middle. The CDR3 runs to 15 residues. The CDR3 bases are TGTGCCAGCAGCCAAGTCGGAGGGGTGAACACTGAAGCTTTCTTT. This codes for CASSQVGGVNTEAFF.

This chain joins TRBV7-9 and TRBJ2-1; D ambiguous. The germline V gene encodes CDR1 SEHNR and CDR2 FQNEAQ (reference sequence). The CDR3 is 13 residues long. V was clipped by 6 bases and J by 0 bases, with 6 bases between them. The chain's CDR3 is CASSYSSYNEQFF. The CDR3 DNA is TGTGCCAGCAGTTACAGCTCCTACAATGAGCAGTTCTTC.

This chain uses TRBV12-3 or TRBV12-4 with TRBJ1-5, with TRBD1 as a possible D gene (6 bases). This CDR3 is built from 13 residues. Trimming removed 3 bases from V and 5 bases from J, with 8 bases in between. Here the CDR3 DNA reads TGTGCCAGCAGTTTCGGACAGCATCAGCCCCAGCATTTT. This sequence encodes CASSFGQHQPQHF.

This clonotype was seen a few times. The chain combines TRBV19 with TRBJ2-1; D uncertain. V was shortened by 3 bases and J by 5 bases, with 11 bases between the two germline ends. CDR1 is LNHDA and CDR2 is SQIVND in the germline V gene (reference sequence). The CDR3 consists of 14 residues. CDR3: CASSINERNNEQFF. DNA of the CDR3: TGTGCCAGTAGTATCAACGAGAGAAACAATGAGCAGTTCTTC.

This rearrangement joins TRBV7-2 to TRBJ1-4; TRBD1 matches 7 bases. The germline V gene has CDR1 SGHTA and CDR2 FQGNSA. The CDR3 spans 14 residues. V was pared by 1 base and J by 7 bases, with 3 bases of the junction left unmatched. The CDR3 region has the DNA TGTGCCAGCAGCTTAGGGAGGGGGCCTGAAAAACTGTTTTTT. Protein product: CASSLGRGPEKLFF.

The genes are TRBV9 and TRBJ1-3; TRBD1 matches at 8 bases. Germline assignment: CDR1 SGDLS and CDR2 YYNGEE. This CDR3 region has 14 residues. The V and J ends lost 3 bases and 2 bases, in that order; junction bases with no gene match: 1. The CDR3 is CASSAGGPGNTIYF. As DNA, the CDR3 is TGTGCCAGCAGCGCAGGGGGCCCTGGAAACACCATATATTTT.

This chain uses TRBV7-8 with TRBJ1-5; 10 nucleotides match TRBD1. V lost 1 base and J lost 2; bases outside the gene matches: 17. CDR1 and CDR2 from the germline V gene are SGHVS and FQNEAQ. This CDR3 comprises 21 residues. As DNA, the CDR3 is TGTGCCAGCAGCTTAGAGAGCCACCCGGGACAGGGGATTTGGGGCAATCAGCCCCAGCATTTT. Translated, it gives CASSLESHPGQGIWGNQPQHF.

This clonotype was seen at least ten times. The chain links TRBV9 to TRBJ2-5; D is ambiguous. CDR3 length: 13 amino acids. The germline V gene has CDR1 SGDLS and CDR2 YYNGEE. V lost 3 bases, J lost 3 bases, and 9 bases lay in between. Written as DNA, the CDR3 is TGTGCCAGCAGCGATCGGGCCGAAGAGACCCAGTACTTC. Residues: CASSDRAEETQYF.